Following are 21 T cell receptor beta chains from one sample sequenced in a study of blood T cell repertoires in COVID-19. Only in-frame clones appear in the TCRdb table, and some are missing; sequencing was by immunoSEQ multiplex PCR. Altogether 110,000 to 150,000 clones are present, almost 80% being singletons, with the ten largest covering 8.6%. Sequenced material: peripheral blood. Every receptor here comes from a man over 45 with active or convalescent COVID-19.

The rearrangement links TRBV29-1 to TRBJ2-7, with 12 bases identical to TRBD2. The CDR3 is made up of 13 amino acids. CDR1 is SQVTM and CDR2 is ANQGSEA in the germline V gene. CDR3 DNA: TGCAGTTGGACTAGCGGGATCTCCTACGAGCAGTACTTC. Amino acid sequence: CSWTSGISYEQYF.

This chain joins TRBV7-8 and TRBJ2-2; a weak D match, TRBD2 (5 bases). The germline gives CDR1 SGHVS, CDR2 FQNEAQ. V was pared by 2 bases and J by 3 bases, with 10 bases between. The CDR3 consists of 15 residues. The chain's CDR3 is CASSLTSSDTGELFF. For the CDR3, the DNA is TGTGCCAGCAGCTTAACTAGTTCCGACACCGGGGAGCTGTTTTTT.

The rearrangement links TRBV9 to TRBJ2-3; TRBD2 aligns across 12 bases. This CDR3 comprises 17 residues. From germline, CDR1 is SGDLS and CDR2 YYNGEE. Trimming at V came to 3 bases and at J to 1 base, leaving 6 bases not matched to a gene. The CDR3 is CASSARLAGVGTDTQYF. The CDR3 DNA sequence: TGTGCCAGCAGCGCCCGACTAGCGGGAGTGGGCACAGATACGCAGTATTTT.

In DNA, the CDR3 is TGTGCCAGCAGGCCTACAGGGAAGGACAATCAGCCCCAGCATTTT. Protein sequence: CASRPTGKDNQPQHF. The rearrangement links TRBV21-1 to TRBJ1-5; no check of the table's D call, TRBD1, against the DNA was made. TRBV21-1 is an annotated pseudogene. The CDR3 extends over 15 amino acids.

This chain connects TRBV7-9 to TRBJ2-1; 13 bases fit TRBD2. CDR3 length equals 19 residues. Germline V lookup: CDR1 SEHNR, CDR2 FQNEAQ (reference sequence). With 5 bases clipped from V and 2 bases from J, the junction kept 12 bases outside the gene matches. The CDR3 DNA sequence: TGTGCCAGCAGCGACCAGGGGACTAGCGGGAAAGGGACCTACAATGAGCAGTTCTTC. Its translation: CASSDQGTSGKGTYNEQFF.

The chain is built from TRBV7-6 and TRBJ2-7, with 10 positions matching TRBD2. There are 15 residues in the CDR3. Germline lookup yields CDR1 SGHVS and CDR2 FNYEAQ. Trimming took 1 base from V and 5 from J; bases not matched to a gene: 5. The CDR3 protein is CASSLEASGSHEQYF. The DNA for the CDR3 is TGTGCCAGCAGCTTAGAGGCTAGCGGGAGTCACGAGCAGTACTTC.

The gene calls are TRBV6-5 and TRBJ1-6; D unresolved. The V gene's germline CDR1 is MNHEY and CDR2 SVGAGI. Trimming shortened V by 7 bases and J by 4 bases, and 11 bases separated the two germline ends. CDR3 length: 14 amino acids. Here the CDR3 DNA reads TGTGCCAGCATCAGGTCGGGATATAATTCACCCCTCCACTTT. The encoded protein is CASIRSGYNSPLHF.

This chain links TRBV28 with TRBJ2-1; 7 nucleotides line up with TRBD2. This CDR3 is 12 amino acids long. Trimming at V came to 6 bases and at J to 13 bases, leaving 9 bases not matched to a gene. Germline V gene data show CDR1 as MDHEN and CDR2 as SYDVKM. CDR3 DNA: TGTGCCAGCAGGGGGTGGACTAGAGAACAGTTCTTC. Its protein is CASRGWTREQFF.

The V and J genes are TRBV9 and TRBJ2-7; the D is unclear. CDR1 is SGDLS and CDR2 is YYNGEE in the germline V gene. Trimming took 5 bases from V and 3 from J, leaving 12 bases between them. The CDR3 spans 13 residues. Written as DNA, the CDR3 is TGTGCCAGCAGATGCCCCACGGGCTACGAGCAGTACTTC. As protein: CASRCPTGYEQYF.

The rearrangement joins TRBV27 to TRBJ2-4, with a weak D call TRBD2 (5 bases). The ends were cut back, 6 bases at V and 0 bases at J, with 9 bases in the middle. The CDR3 contains 14 residues. The germline CDR1 and CDR2 sequences are MNHEY and SMNVEV (reference sequence). The CDR3 nucleotides read TGTGCCAGCAGACTGGCGGGAGCCAAAAACATTCAGTACTTC. Encoded protein: CASRLAGAKNIQYF.

The CDR3 nucleotides are TGTGCCAGCAGTTGGGGACTAGCGGGTACGAGCACAGATACGCAGTATTTT. It specifies CASSWGLAGTSTDTQYF. V gene TRBV6-2 or TRBV6-3 combines with J gene TRBJ2-3; TRBD2 aligns across 12 bases. The CDR3 sequence is 17 residues long. The junction had 5 bases not matched to a gene; V was cut back by 4 bases and J by 0 bases. Looked up from germline, CDR1 is MNHEY and CDR2 is SVGEGT.

V is TRBV9 and J is TRBJ2-3, with 7 bases identical to TRBD1. Trimming at V came to 2 bases and at J to 5 bases, leaving 5 bases not matched to a gene. There are 14 residues in the CDR3. From germline, CDR1 is SGDLS and CDR2 YYNGEE. The chain's CDR3 is CASSVETGLDTQYF. The CDR3 DNA follows: TGTGCCAGCAGCGTCGAGACAGGGCTAGATACGCAGTATTTT.

This rearrangement joins TRBV7-2 to TRBJ2-2; the D is unclear. CDR3 length: 16 residues. Germline CDR1 reads SGHTA; CDR2 reads FQGNSA. V lost 0 bases and J lost 2, with 10 bases in between. The chain's CDR3 is CASSLARRGNTGELFF. As DNA, the CDR3 is TGTGCCAGCAGCTTAGCCCGGAGAGGAAACACCGGGGAGCTGTTTTTT.

The rearrangement uses TRBV7-2 and TRBJ2-1; 11 nucleotides align to TRBD2. The length of the CDR3 is 15 residues. Germline CDR1 SGHTA, CDR2 FQGNSA. V dropped 4 bases and J dropped 6; count of bases not matched to a gene: 5. The CDR3 loop reads CASSYTSGSSNEQFF. The CDR3 coding sequence is TGTGCCAGCAGCTATACTAGCGGGAGCTCCAATGAGCAGTTCTTC.

As for this clone: The sample contains more than one DNA sequence encoding this CDR3. This sequence joins TRBV3-1 (or the pseudogene TRBV3-2) and TRBJ2-7; 10 bases line up with TRBD2. The CDR3 consists of 14 residues. The V gene end was trimmed by 6 bases and the J gene end by 4 bases; junction bases not matched to a gene: 6. CDR1 and CDR2 (germline): LGHDT, YNNKEL (reference sequence). CDR3 nucleotides: TGTGCCAGCAGTCAGCCGGGACTAGCGTACGAGCAGTACTTC. This encodes CASSQPGLAYEQYF.

This chain joins TRBV7-9 and TRBJ2-7; TRBD1 aligns across 8 bases. This CDR3 contains 15 residues. Germline V gives CDR1 SEHNR, CDR2 FQNEAQ (reference sequence). With 6 bases clipped from V and 3 bases from J, the junction kept 10 bases outside the gene matches. In nucleotides, the CDR3 is TGTGCCAGCAGACCCCCGAGGACAGGGAGCTACGAGCAGTACTTC. Translated, it gives CASRPPRTGSYEQYF.

This clone was detected once. The chain combines TRBV19 with TRBJ2-1; D is possibly TRBD2 (7 bases). CDR3 length: 16 amino acids. Germline V CDR1 and CDR2: LNHDA, SQIVND (reference sequence). Trimming pared 3 bases from V and 1 base from J, leaving 13 bases between. The CDR3 reads CASSMGASGSYNEQFF. DNA of the CDR3: TGTGCCAGTAGTATGGGGGCTAGCGGTTCCTACAATGAGCAGTTCTTC.

Here the CDR3 reads CASSDLNESPPTCEQYF. CDR3 in DNA: TGTGCCAGCAGTGACTTAAACGAGTCTCCGCCGACTTGCGAGCAGTACTTC. The rearrangement joins TRBV6-4 to TRBJ2-7; D is ambiguous. This CDR3 spans 17 amino acids. V was pared by 1 base and J by 6 bases, with 22 bases between. CDR1 and CDR2 from the germline V gene are MRHNA and SNTAGT.

J is TRBJ2-7 and V is TRBV29-1; D is possibly TRBD2 (6 bases). The CDR3 contains 12 residues. CDR1 and CDR2 from the germline V gene are SQVTM and ANQGSEA. Trimming took off 3 bases at V and 2 bases at J, with 8 bases between the two ends. The CDR3 DNA sequence: TGCAGCGTTGAGGGGGGAACCTACGAGCAGTACTTC. The encoded protein is CSVEGGTYEQYF.

This chain links TRBV5-6 with TRBJ1-1; the D gene is possibly TRBD1 (6 bases). The germline V gene encodes CDR1 SGHDT and CDR2 YYEEEE. Trimming pared 4 bases from V and 6 bases from J, leaving 19 bases between. CDR3 length: 15 residues. Written as DNA, the CDR3 is TGTGCCAGCAGCAAACAGGGCCGGGGTTTTCCTGAAGCTTTCTTT. It specifies CASSKQGRGFPEAFF.

As DNA, the CDR3 is TGCGCCAGCAGTGGGGCAAGGGGGAAGGAGCAGTTCTTC. This codes for CASSGARGKEQFF. The chain couples TRBV10-1 to TRBJ2-1; tentative D call: TRBD1 (6 bases). The CDR3 sequence is 13 residues long. Trimming cost V 4 bases and J 10 bases, with 14 bases left between them. Germline CDR1 WNHNN, CDR2 SYGVQD (reference sequence).